The text below deals with one TCR beta chain. Original handling: Estimation of nucleated cell counts relied on the amplification of reference gene primers. Produced via immunoSEQ multiplex PCR; TCRdb's table is partial and in-frame only. The V and J calls and clone size come from that table; D and trimming were worked out from the DNA. The repertoire holds 200,000 to 300,000 clones, with about 91% as singletons. This sample was taken from a study of blood T cell repertoires in COVID-19. Study background: Italy, Spain and the United States were the sources of the convalescent and acute COVID-19 samples.

Residents of approximately 25 US areas, aged 18 to 89 years, made up the participants. Participants reported their clinical history, and cohort assignment relied on those reports. This TCR derives from a woman aged 40 to 50 with acute COVID-19. Specimen: PBMCs or T cells enriched from blood (not recorded which).

This CDR3 reads CASSLWSGTEAFF. Written as DNA, the CDR3 is TGTGCCAGCAGTTTATGGTCGGGGACTGAAGCTTTCTTT. The chain employs TRBV28 and TRBJ1-1; no reliable D call. The CDR3 has 13 amino acids. V lost 0 bases and J 5 bases, leaving 7 bases between the germline ends. The germline gives CDR1 MDHEN, CDR2 SYDVKM.